The present entry profiles one T cell receptor beta chain with its context. The sample comes from a study of blood T cells in healthy people across ages. Using a J-beta primer mix together with a sample-barcoded 5' primer, a second PCR was run for about 7 to 12 cycles. In TCRdb, the 5' RACE reads were re-called with MiXCR into one record per CDR3 protein. The profile shows 910,000 or so distinct CDR3 sequences, just over 50% of them singletons. Germline CDR1 reads WSHSY; CDR2 reads SAAADI. The CDR3 is made up of 15 amino acids. The V and J genes are TRBV10-2 and TRBJ2-4, with TRBD2 matching over 8 bases. The last part of the DNA fits TRBJ2-7 better; the J call may be wrong. Sequencing was done on a sample of blood. The TCR comes from a woman between 55 and 75 years old in good health. The CDR3: CASSESSGTGYEQYF. In DNA form, the CDR3 reads TGCGCCAGCAGTGAGAGTAGCGGGACGGGTTACGAGCAGTACTTC.